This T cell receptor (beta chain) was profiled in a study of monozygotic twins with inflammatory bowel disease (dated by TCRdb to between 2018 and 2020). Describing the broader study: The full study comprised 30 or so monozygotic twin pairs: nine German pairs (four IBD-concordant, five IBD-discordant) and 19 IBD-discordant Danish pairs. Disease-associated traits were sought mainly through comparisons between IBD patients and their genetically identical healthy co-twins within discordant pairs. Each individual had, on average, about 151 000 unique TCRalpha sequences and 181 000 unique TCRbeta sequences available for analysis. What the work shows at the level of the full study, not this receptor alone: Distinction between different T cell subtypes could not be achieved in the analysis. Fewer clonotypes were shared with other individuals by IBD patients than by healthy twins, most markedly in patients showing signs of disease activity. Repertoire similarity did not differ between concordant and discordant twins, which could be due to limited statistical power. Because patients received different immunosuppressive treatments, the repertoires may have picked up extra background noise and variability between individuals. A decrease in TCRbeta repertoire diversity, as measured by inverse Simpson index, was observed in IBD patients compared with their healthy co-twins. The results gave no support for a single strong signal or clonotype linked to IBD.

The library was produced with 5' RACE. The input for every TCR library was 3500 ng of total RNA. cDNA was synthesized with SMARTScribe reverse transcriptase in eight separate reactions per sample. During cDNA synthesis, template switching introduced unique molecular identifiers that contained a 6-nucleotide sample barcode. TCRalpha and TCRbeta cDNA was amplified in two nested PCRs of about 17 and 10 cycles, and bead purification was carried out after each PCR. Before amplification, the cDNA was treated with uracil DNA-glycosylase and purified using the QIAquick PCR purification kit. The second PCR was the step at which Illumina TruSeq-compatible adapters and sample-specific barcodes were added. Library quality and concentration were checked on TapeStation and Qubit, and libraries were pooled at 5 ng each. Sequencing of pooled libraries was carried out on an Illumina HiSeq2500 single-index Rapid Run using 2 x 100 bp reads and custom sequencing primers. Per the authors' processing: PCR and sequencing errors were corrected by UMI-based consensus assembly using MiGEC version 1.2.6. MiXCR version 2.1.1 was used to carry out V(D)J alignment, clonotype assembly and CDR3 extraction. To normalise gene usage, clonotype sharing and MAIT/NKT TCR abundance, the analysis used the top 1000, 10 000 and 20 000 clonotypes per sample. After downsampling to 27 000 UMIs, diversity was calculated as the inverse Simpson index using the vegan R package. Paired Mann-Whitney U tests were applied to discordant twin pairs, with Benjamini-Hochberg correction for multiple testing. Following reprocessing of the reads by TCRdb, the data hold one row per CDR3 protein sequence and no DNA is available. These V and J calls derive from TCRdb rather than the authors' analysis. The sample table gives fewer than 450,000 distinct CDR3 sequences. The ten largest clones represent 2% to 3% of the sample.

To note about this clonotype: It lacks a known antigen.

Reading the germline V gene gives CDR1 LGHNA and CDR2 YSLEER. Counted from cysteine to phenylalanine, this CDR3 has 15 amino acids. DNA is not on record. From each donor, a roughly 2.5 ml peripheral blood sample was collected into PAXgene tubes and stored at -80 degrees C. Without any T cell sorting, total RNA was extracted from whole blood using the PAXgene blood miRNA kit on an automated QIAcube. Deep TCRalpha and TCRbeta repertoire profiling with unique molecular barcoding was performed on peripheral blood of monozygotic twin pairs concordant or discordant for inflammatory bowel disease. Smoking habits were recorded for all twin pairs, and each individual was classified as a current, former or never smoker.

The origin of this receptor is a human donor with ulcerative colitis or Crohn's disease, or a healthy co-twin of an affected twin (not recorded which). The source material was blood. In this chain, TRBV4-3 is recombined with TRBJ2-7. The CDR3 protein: CASSQDTRPSYEQYF.